Listed here are 31 T cell receptor delta chains from one sample, sequenced in a study of gamma delta lymphoproliferative disorders and STAT genes. Sequencing used genomic DNA taken from PBMCs of patients and controls. TCRdb reran clone calling via CATT on the multiplex PCR reads. Altogether about 540 delta-chain clones are present, roughly 2% being singletons, with the ten largest covering 80% to 90%. The sequencing sample was made of blood. These receptors all come from a human donor in good health.

This clone showed up many times. Being one base from a much bigger clone, this may be a read error. The sample holds other DNA sequences that translate to the same CDR3. This chain uses TRDV1 with TRDJ1; 7 nucleotides match TRDD3. Per the germline V gene, CDR1 is TSWWSYY and CDR2 is QGS. The CDR3 runs 27 residues. Unmatched junction bases numbered 42, after V lost 4 bases and J lost 1 base. CDR3 loop: CALGGAGKGLVSGLRSWGTPPTDKLIF. The DNA for the CDR3 is TGTGCTCTTGGGGGAGCCGGGAAGGGGTTGGTGAGTGGCCTGAGGAGTTGGGGGACTCCGCCCACCGATAAACTCATCTTT.

As regards this clone: TCRdb attributes to this sequence the protein of a much larger clone, which differs from the DNA translation at residue 13; a read error is likely, and the protein displayed is translated from the DNA. The CDR3 sequence: CACDTGRWGIRRSYTDKLIF. The DNA for the CDR3 is TGTGCCTGTGACACCGGACGCTGGGGGATACGTCGCTCGTACACCGATAAACTCATCTTT. The rearrangement links TRDV2 to TRDJ1; TRDD3 matches 12 bases. The CDR3 has 20 amino acids. Trimming at V came to 0 bases and at J to 0 bases, leaving 13 bases not matched to a gene. The germline CDR1 and CDR2 sequences are GEAIGNYY and EKD.

The J gene call is TRDJ1, but no V gene call exists; the table's D call of TRDD3 was not tested on the DNA. This CDR3 comprises 15 residues. CDR3 nucleotides: TGTGCCTGTGACACTGTGGGGGCCGACACCGATAAACTCATCTTT. It is translated as CACDTVGADTDKLIF.

This clone was counted a few times. A read error is the likely source, as a far larger clone sits one nucleotide away. V is TRAV29/DV5 and J is TRDJ1; 9 bases align to TRDD3. CDR3 length: 16 residues. CDR1 NSMFDY and CDR2 ISSIKDK come from the germline V gene. The DNA of the CDR3 is TGTGCAGCGACGGGCTGGGGGATTTCGGTACTATATAAACCCATCTTT. It translates to CAATGWGISVLYKPIF.

This clone has just a few counts. The protein TCRdb lists belongs to a much larger clone and differs from this DNA's translation at residue 7, which points to a read error; the protein shown is made from the DNA. The V and J genes are TRDV1 and TRDJ1; possibly TRDD3 for D (5 bases). CDR3 length equals 19 residues. Germline assignment: CDR1 TSWWSYY and CDR2 QGS. Trimming took 0 bases from V and 0 from J, leaving 20 bases between them. The DNA of the CDR3 is TGTGCTCTTGGGGAACTAAGCTACGGCCCGATACAATACACCGATAAACTCATCTTT. Protein: CALGELSYGPIQYTDKLIF.

Of note for this clone: A far larger clone is one base from this, pointing to a likely read error. The DNA is omitted, as the CDR3 cannot be located on it reliably, and the CDR3 follows TCRdb's listing. Other nucleotide sequences in the sample specify the same CDR3. The V call is TRAV29/DV5, the J call TRDJ3; TRDD3 reflects the table's D call only, with no check against the DNA. Looked up from germline, CDR1 is NSMFDY and CDR2 is ISSIKDK. Inclusive of both ends, the CDR3 amounts to 30 amino acids. This CDR3 reads CSVLLCSKSRSCLELNGGPRSSWDTRQMFF.

Within the sample, this clone is medium-sized. This likely traces to a read error, being one base from a far larger clone. The same CDR3 can be traced to other DNA sequences in this sample. The V and J genes are TRDV3 and TRDJ1; TRDD3 agrees at 9 bases. Germline V CDR1 and CDR2: TVYSNPD, GDNSRS (reference sequence). With 3 bases clipped from V and 0 bases from J, the junction kept 14 bases outside the gene matches. The CDR3 spans 17 residues. Written as DNA, the CDR3 is TGTGCCTTCCACTCGGGCTACTGGGGGACTCACACCGATAAACTCATCTTT. Translation: CAFHSGYWGTHTDKLIF.

As concerns this clone: TCRdb has a much larger clone's protein, which differs at residue 14 from the translation of this DNA, likely because of a read error; what is shown is the protein translated from the DNA. The V gene is TRDV1, the J gene TRDJ1, with D perhaps given as TRDD2 or TRDD3 (6 bases each). Germline assignment: CDR1 TSWWSYY and CDR2 QGS. The CDR3 has 22 amino acids. Trimming stripped 0 bases from V and 2 bases from J, with 31 bases between. The CDR3 sequence is CALGELALFLRPGIHGTDKLIF. Written as DNA, the CDR3 is TGTGCTCTTGGGGAACTCGCTCTCTTCCTCCGGCCGGGGATTCATGGTACCGATAAACTCATCTTT.

This clone showed up just a few times. A single base is all that separates this from a far larger clone, so a read error is likely. The sample carries other DNA sequences with the same CDR3. The rearrangement uses TRAV14/DV4 and TRDJ1; 12 nucleotides line up with TRDD3. Germline V CDR1 and CDR2: TSDPSYG, QGSYDQQN (reference sequence). V shed 4 bases, J shed 5 bases, and the junction held 20 bases outside the gene matches. The CDR3 spans 20 residues. The CDR3 here is CAMRVSARYWGILATDKLIF. CDR3 nucleotides: TGTGCAATGAGAGTTTCGGCCCGTTACTGGGGGATACTGGCCACTGATAAACTCATCTTT.

In the case of this clone: A read error likely explains why the TCRdb protein, taken from a much larger clone, differs from this DNA's translation at residue 5; the protein shown is translated from the DNA. The chain couples TRDV1 to TRDJ1; either TRDD2 or TRDD3 may fit D (5 bases each). The CDR3 totals 19 residues. Germline V CDR1 and CDR2: TSWWSYY, QGS. V was cut by 4 bases and J by 0 bases, with 24 bases left in between. CDR3: CALGGLTYGPIQYTDKLIF. CDR3 nucleotides: TGTGCTCTTGGGGGACTAACCTACGGCCCGATACAATACACCGATAAACTCATCTTT.

About this clone: TCRdb pairs this DNA with a much larger clone's protein that differs at residue 14, likely a read error; the protein shown was translated from the DNA. This chain joins TRAV29/DV5 and TRDJ1, with D hard to call. This CDR3 contains 15 residues. The germline V gene has CDR1 NSMFDY and CDR2 ISSIKDK. CDR3 region: CAAVTSTPHHAKLTF. The CDR3 region has the DNA TGTGCAGCAGTTACCTCTACCCCCCATCACGCTAAACTCACCTTT.

This clone has only a few counts. It is likely a read error: a sequence one base away is far more abundant. Different DNA sequences within this sample yield the same CDR3. The chain is built from TRDV1 and TRDJ1; D may correspond to TRDD2 or TRDD3 (5 bases each). The germline gives CDR1 TSWWSYY, CDR2 QGS. V was pared by 0 bases and J by 0 bases, with 20 bases between. The CDR3 runs to 19 residues. CDR3 nucleotides: TGTGCTCTTGGGGAACTAACCTACGGTCCGATACAATACACCGATAAACTCATCTTT. Translated, it gives CALGELTYGPIQYTDKLIF.

Without a V gene call, the J gene is given as TRDJ1; the table's TRDD3 call for D was not verified on the DNA. The CDR3 runs 17 residues. CDR3 sequence: CACDTLTGGLNTDKLIF. CDR3 nucleotides: TGTGCCTGTGACACTCTTACTGGGGGACTGAACACCGATAAACTCATCTTT.

With respect to this clone: For this DNA, TCRdb reports the protein of a much larger clone, which diverges at residue 11, most likely from a read error; the protein presented here is translated directly from the DNA. The chain couples TRDV1 to TRDJ1; possibly TRDD3 for D (5 bases). The germline CDR1 and CDR2 sequences are TSWWSYY and QGS. The CDR3 is made up of 21 amino acids. The germline V and J ends were trimmed by 4 bases and 0 bases, with 30 bases remaining between them. The CDR3, as DNA: TGTGCTCTTGGGGCCCCCCTCCTTGAAACTAGGGGAACAGGGTACACCGATAAACTCATCTTT. Translation: CALGAPLLETRGTGYTDKLIF.

This clone showed up just a few times. Without a V gene call, the J gene is given as TRDJ1. CDR3 size: 13 residues. CDR3 protein: CASLLEYTDKLIF. The CDR3 coding sequence is TGTGCCTCCCTCCTGGAGTACACCGATAAACTCATCTTT.

This clone has only a few counts. TCRdb's entry gives the protein of a much larger clone, which mismatches this DNA's translation at residue 4, likely from a read error; the protein reported here is translated from the DNA. This sequence joins TRDV1 and TRDJ1, with D perhaps being TRDD2 or TRDD3 (6 bases each). CDR3 length equals 19 residues. The germline gives CDR1 TSWWSYY, CDR2 QGS. This chain's CDR3 is CALEEQWGSYRYAADKLIF. As DNA, the CDR3 is TGTGCTCTTGAGGAACAGTGGGGTTCCTATCGATACGCCGCCGATAAACTCATCTTT.

As regards this clone: TCRdb's protein for this DNA is that of a much larger clone and differs from the translation at residue 7, likely a read error; the protein shown is the DNA translation. The genes are TRAV29/DV5 and TRDJ1; D is unclear. CDR3 length: 15 residues. Germline V gene sequence: CDR1 NSMFDY, CDR2 ISSIKDK. V lost 4 bases and J lost 7, with 23 bases in between. The CDR3 nucleotides are TGTGCAGCAGTTACCTCTGCCCCCCATCACGCTAAACTCATCTTT. It yields the protein CAAVTSAPHHAKLIF.

By its share, this clone is medium-sized. A single base is all that separates this from a far larger clone, so a read error is likely. The gene calls are TRDV2 and TRDJ3, with TRDD3 matching over 8 bases. The CDR3 is 19 residues long. Germline CDR1 is GEAIGNYY and CDR2 is EKD. In nucleotides, the CDR3 is TGTGCCTGTGACACCGGATACTGGGGGGGCTCCTGGGACGCCCGACAGATGTTTTTC. It is translated as CACDTGYWGGSWDARQMFF.

The sample holds a few counts of this clone. A far larger clone is off by one base, so a read error is likely. The V and J genes are TRAV14/DV4 and TRDJ1; 12 bases align to TRDD3. This CDR3 spans 20 amino acids. The germline V gene encodes CDR1 TSDPSYG and CDR2 QGSYDQQN (reference sequence). The CDR3 spells CAVRVSARYWGILATDKLIF. For the CDR3, the DNA is TGTGCAGTGAGAGTTTCGGCCCGTTACTGGGGGATACTGGCCACCGATAAACTCATCTTT.

With respect to this clone: TCRdb records a much larger clone's protein for this DNA, with a difference at residue 15 that likely arises from a read error; the protein given is the translation of the DNA. The V gene is TRDV1, the J gene TRDJ1; 9 bases fit TRDD3. V gave up 4 bases and J gave up 1 base; unmatched junction bases: 22. Germline CDR1 TSWWSYY, CDR2 QGS. The CDR3 covers 21 residues. CDR3 region: CALGAPLLETGGTGFTDKLIF. The CDR3 DNA reads TGTGCTCTTGGGGCCCCCCTCCTTGAAACTGGGGGAACAGGGTTCACCGATAAACTCATCTTT.

This clone was detected only a few times. A read error may account for a junction end that differs from germline. This sequence joins TRDV2 and TRDJ1, with TRDD3 identical over 9 bases. Looked up from germline, CDR1 is GEAIGNYY and CDR2 is EKD. The length of the CDR3 is 16 residues. The DNA of the CDR3 is TGTGCATGTGACACTTTGGGGGATATGGTCACCGATAAACTCATCTTT. Protein sequence: CACDTLGDMVTDKLIF.

This clone was observed a few times. This DNA's translation differs at residue 14 from TCRdb's protein, which comes from a much larger clone; a read error is likely, and the protein shown is translated from the DNA. The chain joins TRDV2 to TRDJ1; 13 positions match TRDD3. The CDR3 consists of 19 residues. V lost 0 bases and J lost 3; bases outside the gene matches: 12. The germline CDR1 and CDR2 sequences are GEAIGNYY and EKD. Here the CDR3 DNA reads TGTGCCTGTGACACCTTACTGGGGGATACGCGTAGTAACGCCGATAAACTCATCTTT. Protein product: CACDTLLGDTRSNADKLIF.

This clone was seen only a few times. Translating this DNA gives a protein that differs at residue 10 from the TCRdb one, which belongs to a much larger clone; a read error is likely, and the protein shown is this translation. The chain couples TRDV2 to TRDJ3, with TRDD3 matching over 7 bases. Trimming at V came to 1 base and at J to 0 bases, leaving 8 bases not matched to a gene. CDR1 is GEAIGNYY, CDR2 EKD, per germline. This CDR3 has 19 amino acids. The CDR3 spells CACDTAGGVGSWDTRQMFF. In nucleotides, the CDR3 is TGTGCCTGTGACACGGCTGGGGGTGTGGGCTCCTGGGACACCCGACAGATGTTTTTC.

In the case of this clone: TCRdb's entry gives the protein of a much larger clone, which mismatches this DNA's translation at residue 4, likely from a read error; the protein reported here is translated from the DNA. J is TRDJ1 and V is TRDV1; D possibly corresponds to TRDD2 (6 bases). The CDR3 totals 22 residues. Germline V gene data show CDR1 as TSWWSYY and CDR2 as QGS. CDR3 coding DNA: TGTGCTCTTGAGGAACTCGCTCTCTTCCTCCGGCCGGGGGTTCATGGTACCGATAAACTCATCTTT. It specifies CALEELALFLRPGVHGTDKLIF.

This clone has just a few counts. This rearrangement joins TRDV1 to TRDJ1, with D uncertain. The CDR3 extends over 11 amino acids. CDR1 and CDR2 from the germline V gene are TSWWSYY and QGS. The V and J ends lost 1 base and 3 bases respectively, with 0 bases between them. The DNA of the CDR3 is TGTGCTCTTGGGGAACCCGATAAACTCATCTTT. Translating it yields CALGEPDKLIF.

There are a few counts of this clone. Given a far larger clone just one base away, this is likely a sequencing read error. Other DNA sequences of this sample code for an identical CDR3. The chain joins TRDV2 to TRDJ1, with 12 positions matching TRDD3. Germline CDR1 reads GEAIGNYY; CDR2 reads EKD. This CDR3 is built from 20 residues. The CDR3 reads CACDTGRWGIRRPYTDKLIF. The CDR3 DNA is TGTGCCTGTGACACCGGACGCTGGGGGATACGTCGCCCGTACACCGATAAACTCATTTTT.

Worth noting for this clone: This is likely an artifact of a read error, given a far larger clone one base away. Other DNA variants within this sample encode the same CDR3. The rearrangement links TRDV1 to TRDJ1, with D possibly being TRDD2 (6 bases). The germline V gene has CDR1 TSWWSYY and CDR2 QGS. CDR3 length: 22 residues. V was cut by 0 bases and J by 2 bases, with 31 bases left in between. The CDR3 loop is CALGELALFLRPGVHGTDKLIF. The CDR3 nucleotides are TGTGCTCTTGGGGAACTCGCTCTCTTCCTCCGGCCAGGGGTTCATGGTACCGATAAACTCATCTTT.

This clone was counted between two and nine times. The mismatch at residue 10 between this DNA's translation and the TCRdb protein of a much larger clone likely reflects a read error; the protein shown is translated from the DNA. The CDR3: CAAVTSTPHYAKLIF. DNA of the CDR3: TGTGCAGCAGTTACCTCTACCCCCCATTACGCTAAACTCATCTTT. The chain couples TRAV29/DV5 to TRDJ1; no reliable D call. The CDR3 has 15 residues. CDR1 NSMFDY and CDR2 ISSIKDK come from the germline V gene. Between the trimmed V and J ends, which lost 4 bases and 7 bases, there was a span of 23 bases.

This clone is deemed medium-sized. This may be a read error, as it is one base from a much larger clone. The sample has other DNA sequences that encode this CDR3 too. This chain uses TRDV2 with TRDJ1, with 13 nucleotides matching TRDD3. Germline V gene lookup returns CDR1 GEAIGNYY and CDR2 EKD. CDR3 length: 19 residues. The CDR3, as DNA: TGTGCCTGCGACACCTTACTGGGGGATACGCGTAGTAACACCGATAAACTCATCTTT. The encoded protein is CACDTLLGDTRSNTDKLIF.

A J gene of TRDJ1 was called, though the V gene was not; the table calls TRDD3, which could not be checked here. The CDR3 sequence is 22 residues long. The CDR3 is CASLCLPRGGDWGILYTDKLIF. For the CDR3, the DNA is TGTGCTTCATTGTGCCTTCCTAGGGGGGGGGACTGGGGGATACTGTACACCGATAAACTCATCTTT.

Comment on this clone: TCRdb records a much larger clone's protein for this DNA, with a difference at residue 4 that likely arises from a read error; the protein given is the translation of the DNA. This rearrangement joins TRDV1 to TRDJ1; 9 bases line up with TRDD3. The CDR3 length is 21 residues. V trimming: 8 bases; J trimming: 0 bases; junction bases outside the gene matches: 25. The germline V gene has CDR1 TSWWSYY and CDR2 QGS. In DNA, the CDR3 is TGTGCTCTTTGGGCCCCCCTCCTTGAAACTGGGGGAACAGGGTACACCGATAAACTCATCTTT. Protein sequence: CALWAPLLETGGTGYTDKLIF.